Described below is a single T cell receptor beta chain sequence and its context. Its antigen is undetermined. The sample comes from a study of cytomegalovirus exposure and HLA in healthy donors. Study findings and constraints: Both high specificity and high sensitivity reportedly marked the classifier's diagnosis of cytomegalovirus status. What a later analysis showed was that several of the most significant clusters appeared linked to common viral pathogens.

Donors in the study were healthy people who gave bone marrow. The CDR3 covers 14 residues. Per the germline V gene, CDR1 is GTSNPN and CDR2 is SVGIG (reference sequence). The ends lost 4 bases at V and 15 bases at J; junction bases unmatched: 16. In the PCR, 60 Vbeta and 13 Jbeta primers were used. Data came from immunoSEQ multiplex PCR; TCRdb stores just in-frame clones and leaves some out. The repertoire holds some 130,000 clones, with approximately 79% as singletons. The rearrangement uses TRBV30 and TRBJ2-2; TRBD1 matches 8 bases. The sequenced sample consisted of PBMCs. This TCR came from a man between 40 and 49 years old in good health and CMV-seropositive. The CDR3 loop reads CAWTTGAGGPGLFF. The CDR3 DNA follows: TGTGCCTGGACCACAGGAGCAGGGGGCCCCGGCTTGTTTTTT. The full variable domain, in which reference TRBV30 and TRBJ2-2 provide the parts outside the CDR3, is SQTIHQWPATLVQPVGSPLSLECTVEGTSNPNLYWYRQAAGRGLQLLFYSVGIGQISSEVPQNLSASRPQDRQFILSSKKLLLSDSGFYLCAWTTGAGGPGLFFGEGSRLTVL.